A selection of T cell receptor beta chains follows, all from one sample in a study of cytotoxic CD8 clonotypes in ibrutinib-treated CLL. Method: immunoSEQ multiplex PCR; TCRdb's copy keeps in-frame clones and lacks some. The sample lists about 140,000 clones, about 80% occurring once. The sequencing here drew on PBMCs, taken after 12 months of ibrutinib treatment. These receptors were obtained from a human donor with chronic lymphocytic leukemia. The CDR3 runs from the conserved cysteine through the conserved F or W. Each record gives: J gene, V gene, D gene, CDR3 protein. D genes are given only for firm matches.

TRBJ2-2	TRBV19	.	CASSKRSGAGELFF
TRBJ1-4	TRBV30	.	CAWTERGFDEKLFF
TRBJ1-2	TRBV2	.	CASISGGLSGYTF
TRBJ1-3	TRBV7-2	.	CASSPGVASGNTIYF
TRBJ2-2	TRBV7-3	.	CASSLGGAGELFF
TRBJ1-1	TRBV18	.	CASSPNEKNTEAFF
TRBJ2-5	TRBV7-2	.	CASSLVFNQETQYF
TRBJ2-7	TRBV19	TRBD2	CASSTLAGSYEQYF
TRBJ2-7	TRBV27	TRBD1	CASSSGQGPYEQYF
TRBJ2-3	TRBV19	.	CASSRPSTDTQYF
TRBJ2-7	TRBV9	TRBD2	CASSVGTSVYEQYF
TRBJ2-3	TRBV13	TRBD1	CASSLQGARQYF
TRBJ2-7	TRBV11-2	.	CASSLVGVPSYEQYF
TRBJ2-1	TRBV7-2	.	CASSLAGHYNEQFF
TRBJ2-1	TRBV6-1	TRBD1	CASIPGTAYNEQFF
TRBJ1-6	TRBV5-1	.	CASSLAGLVQGRSPLHF
TRBJ1-1	TRBV18	.	CASSPPSSNTEAFF
TRBJ2-4	TRBV5-1	.	CASSRGAEAKNIQYF
TRBJ1-2	TRBV18	.	CASRPSKQGFTGGYTF